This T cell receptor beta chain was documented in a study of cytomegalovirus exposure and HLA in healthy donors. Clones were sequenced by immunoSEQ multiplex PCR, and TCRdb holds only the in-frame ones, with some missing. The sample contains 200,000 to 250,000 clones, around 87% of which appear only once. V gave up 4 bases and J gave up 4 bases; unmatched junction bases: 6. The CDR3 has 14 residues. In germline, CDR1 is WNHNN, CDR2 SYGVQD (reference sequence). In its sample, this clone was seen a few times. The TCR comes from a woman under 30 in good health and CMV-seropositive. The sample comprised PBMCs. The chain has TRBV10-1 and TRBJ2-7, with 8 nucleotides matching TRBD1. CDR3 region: CASSVGTGPYEQYF. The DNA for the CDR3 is TGCGCCAGCAGTGTCGGGACAGGTCCTTACGAGCAGTACTTC.